The 4 T cell receptor beta chains in this list originate from one sample, sequenced in a study of control samples from healthy donors and cancer patients. The repertoire was sequenced with immunoSEQ multiplex PCR; TCRdb's copy has only in-frame clones and lacks some. The sample lists roughly 120,000 clones, about nine tenths occurring once. The sequenced sample consisted of blood. These receptors were obtained from a woman aged 18-35 years in good health.

The DNA for the CDR3 is TGTGCCACCAGCAGAGAGATAGTTAGGACAGGGGTCTCCTACGAGCAGTACTTC. This gives the protein CATSREIVRTGVSYEQYF. V is TRBV15 and J is TRBJ2-7, with TRBD1 matching over 9 bases. Losses at the gene ends were 0 bases for V and 0 bases for J; bases not matched to a gene: 9. The CDR3 runs to 18 residues. Per germline, CDR1 LNHNV and CDR2 YYDKDF (reference sequence).

V gene TRBV27 combines with J gene TRBJ1-1; D is uncertain. Germline V gives CDR1 MNHEY, CDR2 SMNVEV (reference sequence). The V gene lost 3 bases and the J gene lost 1 base, with 6 bases spanning the gap. This CDR3 region has 13 residues. The CDR3 bases are TGTGCCAGCAGTTTTTCCAGGAACACTGAAGCTTTCTTT. Translation: CASSFSRNTEAFF.

The chain recombines TRBV18 with TRBJ1-2; 7 bases align to TRBD1. Losses at the gene ends were 5 bases for V and 6 bases for J; bases not matched to a gene: 6. Germline V lookup: CDR1 KGHSH, CDR2 LQKENI. The CDR3 contains 13 residues. CDR3 sequence: CASSRQGEDGYTF. As DNA, the CDR3 is TGTGCCAGCTCAAGACAGGGAGAGGATGGCTACACCTTC. The full variable domain, in which reference TRBV18 and TRBJ1-2 provide the parts outside the CDR3, is NAGVMQNPRHLVRRRGQEARLRCSPMKGHSHVYWYRQLPEEGLKFMVYLQKENIIDESGMPKERFSAEFPKEGPSILRIQQVVRGDSAAYFCASSRQGEDGYTFGSGTRLTVV.

The chain joins TRBV7-9 to TRBJ2-1; maybe TRBD2 (5 bases). There are 14 residues in the CDR3. Trimming took 1 base from V and 4 from J, leaving 8 bases between them. Germline V CDR1 and CDR2: SEHNR, FQNEAQ (reference sequence). The CDR3 loop is CASSLGGDYNEQFF. CDR3 sequence (DNA): TGTGCCAGCAGCTTAGGGGGAGATTACAATGAGCAGTTCTTC.